The 15 T cell receptor beta chains in this list originate from one sample, sequenced in a study of T cell changes during pregnancy in multiple sclerosis. Sequencing used immunoSEQ multiplex PCR; TCRdb keeps in-frame clones, though not all of them. The sample yields about 62,000 clones, 80% to 95% seen once. Sequencing used peripheral blood, obtained in the second trimester of pregnancy. The receptors here all came from a female donor in good health, enrolled as a control in a pregnancy study.

The chain uses TRBV29-1 and TRBJ2-7, with 11 bases fitting TRBD1. J gave up 4 bases and V 6 bases, and 2 bases lay outside the gene matches. Germline assignment: CDR1 SQVTM and CDR2 ANQGSEA. The CDR3 is 12 residues long. CDR3 coding DNA: TGCAGCGTCCGGGACAGGGGGTACGAGCAGTACTTC. Translating gives CSVRDRGYEQYF.

This rearrangement joins TRBV2 to TRBJ1-2, with D possibly being TRBD1 (6 bases). V was cut by 6 bases and J by 1 base, with 9 bases left in between. The CDR3 length is 13 residues. Germline V gene sequence: CDR1 SNHLY, CDR2 FYNNEI. The CDR3 loop reads CASRRGSNYGYTF. The CDR3 DNA reads as TGTGCCAGCAGAAGGGGGAGTAACTATGGCTACACCTTC.

V usage is TRBV19 and J usage is TRBJ1-3; 9 bases line up with TRBD1. Trimming cost V 6 bases and J 9 bases; bases outside gene matches: 9. CDR3 length: 14 amino acids. CDR1 is LNHDA and CDR2 is SQIVND in the germline V gene (reference sequence). The CDR3 region is CASRATGGIFTIYF. The CDR3 nucleotides are TGTGCCAGTAGGGCGACAGGGGGGATTTTCACCATATATTTT.

This clone was observed a single time. The CDR3 region is CAWSVPLGTGTYEQYF. For the CDR3, the DNA is TGTGCCTGGAGTGTACCTCTCGGGACAGGGACCTACGAGCAGTACTTC. The chain couples TRBV30 to TRBJ2-7, with 9 bases identical to TRBD1. V shed 0 bases, J shed 2 bases, and the junction held 8 bases outside the gene matches. This CDR3 spans 16 amino acids. CDR1 GTSNPN and CDR2 SVGIG come from the germline V gene (reference sequence).

This clone appeared a single time. The chain is built from TRBV19 and TRBJ2-7; 10 bases align to TRBD2. This CDR3 has 15 amino acids. Germline values: CDR1 LNHDA, CDR2 SQIVND (reference sequence). V dropped 3 bases and J dropped 2; count of bases not matched to a gene: 4. CDR3 residues: CASSISLAGAYEQYF. For the CDR3, the DNA is TGTGCCAGTAGTATCTCGCTAGCGGGGGCCTACGAGCAGTACTTC.

The V gene is TRBV6-1, the J gene TRBJ1-5, with 9 bases matching TRBD1. V lost 6 bases, J lost 2 bases, and 5 bases stayed unmatched. Germline CDR1 MNHNS, CDR2 SASEGT. This CDR3 has 15 amino acids. The CDR3 protein is CASSPRTGGNQPQHF. CDR3 coding DNA: TGTGCCAGCAGCCCAAGGACAGGGGGCAATCAGCCCCAGCATTTT.

The V and J genes are TRBV19 and TRBJ2-1; 8 positions match TRBD2. This CDR3 contains 15 residues. Trimming removed 3 bases from V and 9 bases from J; junction bases left unmatched: 10. Germline CDR1 is LNHDA and CDR2 is SQIVND (reference sequence). The CDR3 here is CASSMVSGSFGEQFF. DNA of the CDR3: TGTGCCAGTAGTATGGTCAGCGGGAGCTTCGGTGAGCAGTTCTTC.

V is TRBV28 and J is TRBJ1-2, with a tentative D call TRBD1 (5 bases). Germline CDR1 MDHEN, CDR2 SYDVKM. The CDR3 totals 16 residues. V lost 8 bases to trimming and J lost 7 bases, with 26 bases between them. The CDR3 nucleotides are TGTGCCAGCTTCTATCAGTGGACAAAATTTGTCTCTGGCTACACCTTC. Translated: CASFYQWTKFVSGYTF.

This rearrangement joins TRBV28 to TRBJ1-4, with 9 bases matching TRBD1. Germline values: CDR1 MDHEN, CDR2 SYDVKM. This CDR3 comprises 14 residues. The J segment lost 12 bases and the V segment lost 5 bases, leaving 10 bases of the junction unmatched. Here the CDR3 DNA reads TGTGCCAGCAGTCCTGACGGCCGGACAGGGGAACTGTTTTTT. Its protein is CASSPDGRTGELFF.

The gene calls are TRBV4-3 and TRBJ1-4; perhaps TRBD1 as D (6 bases). V dropped 1 base and J dropped 0 bases, with 21 bases sitting between them. The CDR3 extends over 20 amino acids. CDR1 is LGHNA and CDR2 is YSLEER in the germline V gene. CDR3 DNA sequence: TGCGCCAGCAGCCAAGCGGTGACAGGATTCATCCTAGCAACTAATGAAAAACTGTTTTTT. Its translation is CASSQAVTGFILATNEKLFF.

V gene TRBV19 combines with J gene TRBJ1-1; D is undetermined. Per germline, CDR1 LNHDA and CDR2 SQIVND (reference sequence). The germline V and J ends were trimmed by 1 base and 1 base, with 10 bases remaining between them. The CDR3 has 15 residues. In DNA, the CDR3 is TGTGCCAGTAGTATAGCCTATGCAGGGAACACTGAAGCTTTCTTT. Protein: CASSIAYAGNTEAFF.

J is TRBJ1-1 and V is TRBV28; D is unclear. Deletions cut 3 bases from V and 0 bases from J, with 2 bases between. The CDR3 covers 12 residues. CDR1 and CDR2 (germline): MDHEN, SYDVKM. CDR3 in amino acids: CASSFLNTEAFF. In DNA form, the CDR3 reads TGTGCCAGCAGTTTCTTGAACACTGAAGCTTTCTTT.

This chain uses TRBV7-3 with TRBJ2-2; D ambiguous. Germline values: CDR1 SGHTA, CDR2 FQGTGA. The CDR3 spans 15 residues. V dropped 2 bases and J dropped 3 bases, with 10 bases sitting between them. CDR3 in amino acids: CASSLSGVDTGELFF. The CDR3 DNA sequence: TGTGCCAGCAGCTTATCGGGTGTTGACACCGGGGAGCTGTTTTTT.

This chain uses TRBV28 with TRBJ1-1; a possible D gene is TRBD1 (6 bases). CDR3 length equals 18 residues. V gave up 6 bases and J gave up 1 base, with 24 bases separating them. Per germline, CDR1 MDHEN and CDR2 SYDVKM. The CDR3 nucleotides read TGTGCCAGCAGCGCCGCCCTCATGGGGGCCATGAGGAACACTGAAGCTTTCTTT. This sequence encodes CASSAALMGAMRNTEAFF. The full variable domain, in which reference TRBV28 and TRBJ1-1 provide the parts outside the CDR3, is DVKVTQSSRYLVKRTGEKVFLECVQDMDHENMFWYRQDPGLGLRLIYFSYDVKMKEKGDIPEGYSVSREKKERFSLILESASTNQTSMYLCASSAALMGAMRNTEAFFGQGTRLTVV.

This sequence joins TRBV6-5 and TRBJ2-7; the match to TRBD2 covers 7 bases. Germline lookup yields CDR1 MNHEY and CDR2 SVGAGI. CDR3 size: 15 residues. The junction had 14 bases not matched to a gene; V was cut back by 5 bases and J by 7 bases. CDR3 amino acids: CASSRTRGISGEQYF. Here the CDR3 DNA reads TGTGCCAGCAGTCGGACTAGGGGCATCTCGGGGGAGCAGTACTTC.